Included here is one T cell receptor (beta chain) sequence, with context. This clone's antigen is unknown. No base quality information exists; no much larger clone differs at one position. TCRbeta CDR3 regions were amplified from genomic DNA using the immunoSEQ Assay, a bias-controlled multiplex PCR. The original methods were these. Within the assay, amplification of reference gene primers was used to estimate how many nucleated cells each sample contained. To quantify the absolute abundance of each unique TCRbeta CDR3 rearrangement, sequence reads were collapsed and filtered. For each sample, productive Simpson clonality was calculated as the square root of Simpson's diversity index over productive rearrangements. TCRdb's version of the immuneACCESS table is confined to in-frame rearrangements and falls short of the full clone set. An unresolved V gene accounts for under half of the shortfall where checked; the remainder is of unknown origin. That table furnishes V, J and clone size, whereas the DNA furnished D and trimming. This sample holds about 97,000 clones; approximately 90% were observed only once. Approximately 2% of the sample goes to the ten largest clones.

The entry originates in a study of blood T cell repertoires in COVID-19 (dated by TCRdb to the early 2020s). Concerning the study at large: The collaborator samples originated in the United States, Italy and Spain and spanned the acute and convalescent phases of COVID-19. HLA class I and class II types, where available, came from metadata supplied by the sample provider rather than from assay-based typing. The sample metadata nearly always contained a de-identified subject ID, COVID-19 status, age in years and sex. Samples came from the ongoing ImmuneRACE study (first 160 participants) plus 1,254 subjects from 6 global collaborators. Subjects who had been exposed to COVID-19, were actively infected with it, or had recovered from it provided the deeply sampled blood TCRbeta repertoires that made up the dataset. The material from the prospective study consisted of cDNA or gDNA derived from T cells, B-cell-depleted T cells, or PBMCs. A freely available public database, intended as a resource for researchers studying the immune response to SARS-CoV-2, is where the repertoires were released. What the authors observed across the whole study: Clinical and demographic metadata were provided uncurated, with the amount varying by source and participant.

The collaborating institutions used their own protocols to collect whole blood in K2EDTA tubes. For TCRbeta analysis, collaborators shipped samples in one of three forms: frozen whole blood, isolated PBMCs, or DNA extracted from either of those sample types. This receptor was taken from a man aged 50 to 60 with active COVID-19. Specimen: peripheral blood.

The CDR3 corresponds to CASSFTGYSEAFF. The nucleotide sequence reads as follows: TGCGCCAGCAGCTTTACGGGTTACTCTGAAGCTTTCTTT. The chain is made from TRBV5-1 and TRBJ1-1; a confident D gene designation cannot be given. The cysteine opens and the phenylalanine closes a CDR3 of 13 amino acids. CDR3 DNA only is kept here, 39 bases in frame from base 1. At the junction V is shortened by 2 bases and J by 6 bases, with 11 bases in between. CDR1 and CDR2 were assigned from the germline V gene as SGHRS and YFSETQ.